This TCR beta chain appears in the sequencing data of a study of blood T cell repertoires in COVID-19. Study-level information: Donors in the United States, Italy and Spain gave samples during acute or convalescent COVID-19.

Membership in each cohort depended on participant-reported clinical history. The data were produced by immunoSEQ multiplex PCR, yet TCRdb's version contains in-frame clones alone and is incomplete. The data hold around 330,000 clones, with over 85% observed a single time. The CDR3 loop spans 14 amino acids. The V gene's germline CDR1 is ENHRY and CDR2 SYGVKD. The ends were cut back, 2 bases at V and 6 bases at J, with 14 bases in the middle. The V call is TRBV10-3, the J call TRBJ2-7; D is possibly TRBD1 (5 bases). This sequence was found in a man in his 60s who had recovered from COVID-19. The sequenced sample consisted of PBMCs or T cells enriched from blood (not recorded which). CDR3 in amino acids: CAISERGSSSEQYF. DNA of the CDR3: TGTGCCATCAGTGAGAGGGGAAGCTCGTCCGAGCAGTACTTC.